This TCR beta chain emerged from a study of cytomegalovirus exposure and HLA in healthy donors. In germline, CDR1 is GTSNPN, CDR2 SVGIG (reference sequence). V dropped 3 bases and J dropped 5 bases, with 7 bases sitting between them. This CDR3 is 12 amino acids long. This PCR relied on a set of 60 Vbeta primers and 13 Jbeta primers. Clones were read by immunoSEQ multiplex PCR, and TCRdb kept only the in-frame ones, dropping some. The sample contains some 190,000 clones, roughly 75% of which appear only once. Concerning this clone itself: No antigen is known for it.

General study points: Later on, analysis showed that most CMV-associated TCR beta chains appeared to be HLA-restricted. By HLA locus, TCR association rates varied in a later analysis, with DRB1 showing the most and HLA-C the fewest. Later analysis suggested links between common viral pathogens and several top significant clusters. An analysis done earlier found most TCR beta V segments productive about 90% or about 30% of the time.

The chain uses TRBV30 and TRBJ2-2; the D gene is possibly TRBD2 (5 bases). This TCR came from a woman aged 25 to 39 in good health and CMV-seronegative. The sample consisted of PBMCs. The CDR3 DNA is TGTGCCTGGAGCCGGGGAACCGGGGAGCTGTTTTTT. This translates into CAWSRGTGELFF.